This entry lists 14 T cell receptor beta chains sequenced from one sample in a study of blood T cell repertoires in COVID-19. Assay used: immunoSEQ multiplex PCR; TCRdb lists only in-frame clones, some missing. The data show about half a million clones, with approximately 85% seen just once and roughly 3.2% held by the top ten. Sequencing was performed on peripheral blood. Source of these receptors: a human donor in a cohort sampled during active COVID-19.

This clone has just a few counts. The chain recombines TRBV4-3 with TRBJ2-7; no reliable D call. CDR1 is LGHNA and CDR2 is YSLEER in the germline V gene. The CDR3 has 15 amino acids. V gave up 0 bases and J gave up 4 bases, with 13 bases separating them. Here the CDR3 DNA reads TGCGCCAGCAGCCAAGATCAGGATCCCCTATACGAGCAGTACTTC. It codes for CASSQDQDPLYEQYF.

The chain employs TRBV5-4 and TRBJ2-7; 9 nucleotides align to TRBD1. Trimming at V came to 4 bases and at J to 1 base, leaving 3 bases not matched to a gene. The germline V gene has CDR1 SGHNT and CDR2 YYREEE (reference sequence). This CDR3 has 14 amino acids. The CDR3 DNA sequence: TGTGCCAGCAGCCGTGACAGGGGGTCCTACGAGCAGTACTTC. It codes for CASSRDRGSYEQYF. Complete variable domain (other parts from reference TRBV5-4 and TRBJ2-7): ETGVTQSPTHLIKTRGQQVTLRCSSQSGHNTVSWYQQALGQGPQFIFQYYREEENGRGNFPPRFSGLQFPNYSSELNVNALELDDSALYLCASSRDRGSYEQYFGPGTRLTVT.

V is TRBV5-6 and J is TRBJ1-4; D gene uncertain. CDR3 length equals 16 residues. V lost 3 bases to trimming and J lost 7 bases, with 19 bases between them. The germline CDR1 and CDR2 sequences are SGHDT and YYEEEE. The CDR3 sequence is CASSSDPRDIGEKLFF. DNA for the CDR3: TGTGCCAGCAGCTCGGACCCGCGGGATATCGGTGAAAAACTGTTTTTT.

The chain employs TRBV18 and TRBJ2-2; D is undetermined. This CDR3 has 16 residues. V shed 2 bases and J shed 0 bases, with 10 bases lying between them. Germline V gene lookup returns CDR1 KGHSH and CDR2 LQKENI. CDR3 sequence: CASSPVANPNTGELFF. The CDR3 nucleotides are TGTGCCAGCTCACCAGTAGCTAACCCGAACACCGGGGAGCTGTTTTTT. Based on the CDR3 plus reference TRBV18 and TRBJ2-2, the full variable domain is NAGVMQNPRHLVRRRGQEARLRCSPMKGHSHVYWYRQLPEEGLKFMVYLQKENIIDESGMPKERFSAEFPKEGPSILRIQQVVRGDSAAYFCASSPVANPNTGELFFGEGSRLTVL.

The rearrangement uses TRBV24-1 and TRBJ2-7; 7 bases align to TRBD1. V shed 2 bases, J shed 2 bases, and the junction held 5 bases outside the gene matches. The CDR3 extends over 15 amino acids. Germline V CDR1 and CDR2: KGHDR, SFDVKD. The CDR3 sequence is CATSDSGQPAYEQYF. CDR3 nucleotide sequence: TGTGCCACCAGTGATTCGGGACAGCCGGCCTACGAGCAGTACTTC.

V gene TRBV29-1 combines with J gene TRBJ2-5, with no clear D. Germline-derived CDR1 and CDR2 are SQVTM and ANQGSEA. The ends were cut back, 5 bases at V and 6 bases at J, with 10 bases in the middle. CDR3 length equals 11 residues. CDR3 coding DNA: TGCAGCGTTAGACACATACAGACCCAGTACTTC. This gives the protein CSVRHIQTQYF.

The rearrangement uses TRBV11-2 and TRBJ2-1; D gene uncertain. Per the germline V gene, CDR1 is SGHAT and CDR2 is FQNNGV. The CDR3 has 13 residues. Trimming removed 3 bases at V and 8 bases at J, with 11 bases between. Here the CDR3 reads CASSFKERDEQFF. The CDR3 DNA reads TGTGCCAGCAGCTTTAAGGAGCGCGATGAGCAGTTCTTC.

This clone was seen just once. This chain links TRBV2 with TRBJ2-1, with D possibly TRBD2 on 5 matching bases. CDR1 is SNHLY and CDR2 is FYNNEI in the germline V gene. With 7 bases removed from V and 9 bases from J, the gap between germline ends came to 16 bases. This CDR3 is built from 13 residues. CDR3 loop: CASMYVTAGEQFF. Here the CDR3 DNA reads TGTGCCAGCATGTATGTAACGGCGGGTGAGCAGTTCTTC.

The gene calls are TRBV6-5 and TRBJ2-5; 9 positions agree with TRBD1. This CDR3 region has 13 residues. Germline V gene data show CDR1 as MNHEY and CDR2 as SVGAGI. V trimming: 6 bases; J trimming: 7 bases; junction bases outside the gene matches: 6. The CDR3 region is CASRRTGEVTQYF. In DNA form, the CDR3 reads TGTGCCAGCAGACGGACAGGGGAGGTGACCCAGTACTTC.

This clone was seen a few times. In nucleotides, the CDR3 is TGTGCCAGCAGGACGGGACAGGGATCCTCTGGGGCCAACGTCCTGACTTTC. This gives the protein CASRTGQGSSGANVLTF. The chain carries TRBV2 and TRBJ2-6, with TRBD1 matching 9 bases. The germline V gene has CDR1 SNHLY and CDR2 FYNNEI. V trimming: 6 bases; J trimming: 0 bases; junction bases outside the gene matches: 6. The CDR3 loop spans 17 amino acids.

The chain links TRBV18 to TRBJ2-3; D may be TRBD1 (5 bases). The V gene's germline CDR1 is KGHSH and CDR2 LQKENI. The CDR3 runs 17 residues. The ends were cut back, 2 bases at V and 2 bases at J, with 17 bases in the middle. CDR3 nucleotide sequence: TGTGCCAGCTCACCAACGCAGGGCTGGACCGCCACAGATACGCAGTATTTT. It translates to CASSPTQGWTATDTQYF.

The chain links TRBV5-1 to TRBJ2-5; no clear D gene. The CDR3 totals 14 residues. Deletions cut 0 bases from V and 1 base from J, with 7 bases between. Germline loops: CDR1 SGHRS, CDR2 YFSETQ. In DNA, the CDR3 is TGCGCCAGCAGCTTGGCTCCGGGCCAAGAGACCCAGTACTTC. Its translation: CASSLAPGQETQYF.

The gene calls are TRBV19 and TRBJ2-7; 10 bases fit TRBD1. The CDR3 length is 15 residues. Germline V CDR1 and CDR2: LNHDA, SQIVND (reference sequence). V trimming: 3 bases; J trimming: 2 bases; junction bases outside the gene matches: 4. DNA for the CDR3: TGTGCCAGTAGTATCCGGACAGGGGGGACCTACGAGCAGTACTTC. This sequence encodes CASSIRTGGTYEQYF.

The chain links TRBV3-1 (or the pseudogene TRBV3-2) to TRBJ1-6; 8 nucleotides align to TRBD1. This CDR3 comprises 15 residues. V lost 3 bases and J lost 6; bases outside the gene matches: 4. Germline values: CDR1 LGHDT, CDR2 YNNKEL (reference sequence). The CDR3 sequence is CASSHGTGVNSPLHF. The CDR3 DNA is TGTGCCAGCAGCCACGGGACAGGAGTTAATTCACCCCTCCACTTT.